These 26 T cell receptor beta chains originate from one sample sequenced in a study of shared clonotypes between healthy human individuals (dated by TCRdb to between 2020 and 2021). The library was generated by the immunoSEQ multiplex PCR assay. Here the immuneACCESS table is served through TCRdb, limited to in-frame sequences with V and J called. Missing clones are a known gap in these copies; in checked studies unresolved V genes cover under half, and the rest lacks a known reason. The sample records some 2.4 million clones, 93% of which are singletons. Jointly, the top ten make up approximately 0.35% of the sample. The sequenced sample consisted of naive CD4+ T cells from PBMCs. The cell subset or site label of this sample denotes: CD45RA+ positively selected. The receptors shown here come from a man aged 18 to 35 in good health. Some clones in this sample may be carry-over from other donors' samples.

There are a few counts of this clone. This sequence joins TRBV6-1 and TRBJ2-1; perhaps TRBD1 as D (5 bases). Germline V gene sequence: CDR1 MNHNS, CDR2 SASEGT. This CDR3 contains 15 residues. V was shortened by 2 bases and J by 0 bases, with 8 bases between the two germline ends. CDR3 sequence: CASSEQGFSYNEQFF. CDR3 coding DNA: TGTGCCAGCAGTGAACAGGGATTCTCCTACAATGAGCAGTTCTTC.

This chain links TRBV4-1 with TRBJ2-1; a possible D gene is TRBD1 (5 bases). The V end lost 2 bases, the J end lost 0 bases, and 14 bases lay between the germline ends. The germline V gene encodes CDR1 MGHRA and CDR2 YSYEKL. The CDR3 is made up of 17 amino acids. CDR3 DNA: TGCGCCAGCAGCCAAAGTAGGGGCCAGACCTCCTACAATGAGCAGTTCTTC. It yields the protein CASSQSRGQTSYNEQFF.

V and J are TRBV11-2 and TRBJ1-1; the match to TRBD1 covers 7 bases. The junction had 3 bases not matched to a gene; V was cut back by 5 bases and J by 0 bases. CDR1 and CDR2 (germline): SGHAT, FQNNGV. The CDR3 extends over 14 amino acids. This CDR3 is CASSAGTVNTEAFF. As DNA, the CDR3 is TGTGCCAGCAGCGCCGGGACAGTGAACACTGAAGCTTTCTTT. The full variable domain, its missing parts supplied by reference TRBV11-2 and TRBJ1-1, is EAGVAQSPRYKIIEKRQSVAFWCNPISGHATLYWYQQILGQGPKLLIQFQNNGVVDDSQLPKDRFSAERLKGVDSTLKIQPAKLEDSAVYLCASSAGTVNTEAFFGQGTRLTVV.

The chain recombines TRBV12-2 with TRBJ2-1. TRBV12-2 is a pseudogene locus. The CDR3 consists of 16 residues. The DNA of the CDR3 is TGTGCAAGTCCAACCCCAGGAACAGCGAAATACAATGAGCAGTTCTTC. This translates into CASPTPGTAKYNEQFF.

The chain has TRBV30 and TRBJ2-2; the D gene is possibly TRBD1 (5 bases). Trimming shortened V by 2 bases and J by 8 bases, and 12 bases separated the two germline ends. CDR1 is GTSNPN, CDR2 SVGIG, per germline (reference sequence). The CDR3 is made up of 13 amino acids. The CDR3 sequence: CAWSIQVIGELFF. In nucleotides, the CDR3 is TGTGCCTGGAGTATACAGGTTATAGGGGAGCTGTTTTTT.

The chain has TRBV27 and TRBJ2-6; 7 bases align to TRBD1. The V gene end was trimmed by 6 bases and the J gene end by 0 bases; junction bases not matched to a gene: 11. Germline lookup yields CDR1 MNHEY and CDR2 SMNVEV (reference sequence). The CDR3 loop spans 18 amino acids. CDR3 coding DNA: TGTGCCAGCAGACGGGACAGACGATTCCTCTCTGGGGCCAACGTCCTGACTTTC. Protein: CASRRDRRFLSGANVLTF.

This sequence joins TRBV6-6 and TRBJ1-2, with D possibly matching TRBD1 (5 bases). The V and J ends lost 7 bases and 8 bases respectively, with 11 bases between them. The length of the CDR3 is 11 residues. CDR1 and CDR2 (germline): MNHNY, SVGAGI (reference sequence). This CDR3 reads CASNGASGYTF. In DNA form, the CDR3 reads TGTGCCAGCAACGGGGCGTCCGGCTACACCTTC.

CDR3 residues: CASSWRTVRFSYNEQFF. In DNA, the CDR3 is TGCGCCAGCAGCTGGAGGACAGTGAGGTTCTCCTACAATGAGCAGTTCTTC. The rearrangement links TRBV5-1 to TRBJ2-1; D might be TRBD1 (6 bases). Trimming removed 3 bases from V and 0 bases from J, with 16 bases in between. The length of the CDR3 is 17 residues. The germline V gene has CDR1 SGHRS and CDR2 YFSETQ.

Only a few counts were recorded for this clone. The chain has TRBV5-1 and TRBJ1-1; D gene ambiguous. Germline V gene sequence: CDR1 SGHRS, CDR2 YFSETQ. V lost 2 bases and J 1 base, leaving 9 bases between the germline ends. The CDR3 spans 14 residues. CDR3 sequence reads: CASSLRPRNTEAFF. The CDR3 DNA reads TGCGCCAGCAGCTTAAGACCGCGGAACACTGAAGCTTTCTTT.

This sequence joins TRBV5-1 and TRBJ2-1; perhaps TRBD2 as D (5 bases). Trimming shortened V by 0 bases and J by 10 bases, and 11 bases separated the two germline ends. The CDR3 sequence is 13 residues long. CDR1 and CDR2 (germline): SGHRS, YFSETQ. The CDR3 DNA follows: TGCGCCAGCAGCTTGGTAAGAGACTACGAGCAGTTCTTC. This sequence encodes CASSLVRDYEQFF. Supplemented by reference TRBV5-1 and TRBJ2-1, the full variable domain reads KAGVTQTPRYLIKTRGQQVTLSCSPISGHRSVSWYQQTPGQGLQFLFEYFSETQRNKGNFPGRFSGRQFSNSRSEMNVSTLELGDSALYLCASSLVRDYEQFFGPGTRLTVL.

The rearrangement joins TRBV6-1 to TRBJ1-4; TRBD1 is a possible D gene (5 bases). Germline CDR1 is MNHNS and CDR2 is SASEGT. Trimming removed 2 bases at V and 7 bases at J, with 8 bases between. This CDR3 spans 13 amino acids. CDR3 coding DNA: TGTGCCAGCAGTGAACGAGGGGCTGAAAAACTGTTTTTT. Amino acids: CASSERGAEKLFF.

The chain carries TRBV25-1 and TRBJ2-7; 7 bases fit TRBD1. V shed 3 bases and J 3 bases; nucleotides not matched to a gene: 11. Germline V gives CDR1 MGHDK, CDR2 SYGVNS. The CDR3 consists of 16 residues. The CDR3 DNA reads TGTGCCAGCAGTGATTTTACTGGTGCAGGGGGCTACGAGCAGTACTTC. Translating it yields CASSDFTGAGGYEQYF.

This sequence joins TRBV5-1 and TRBJ1-2; TRBD1 is a possible D gene (6 bases). V lost 9 bases to trimming and J lost 4 bases, with 25 bases between them. Germline V gives CDR1 SGHRS, CDR2 YFSETQ. The CDR3 runs 16 residues. The CDR3 protein is CATSRELQGSGYGYTF. CDR3 DNA: TGCGCCACTTCCCGGGAATTACAGGGATCTGGCTATGGCTACACCTTC.

The chain employs TRBV4-1 and TRBJ2-1; D is ambiguous. The CDR3 is 14 residues long. Trimming took off 2 bases at V and 6 bases at J, with 11 bases between the two ends. The germline V gene encodes CDR1 MGHRA and CDR2 YSYEKL. The CDR3 DNA follows: TGCGCCAGCAGCCAAAAGTGGGCTGGCAATGAGCAGTTCTTC. The encoded protein is CASSQKWAGNEQFF.

The J gene is TRBJ1-2, the V gene TRBV14; D is possibly TRBD1 (6 bases). The germline V and J ends were trimmed by 2 bases and 3 bases, with 16 bases remaining between them. The CDR3 has 16 residues. Germline CDR1 is SGHDN and CDR2 is FVKESK. CDR3 region: CASSQLAGAVHYGYTF. CDR3 DNA sequence: TGTGCCAGCAGCCAATTGGCAGGGGCGGTACACTATGGCTACACCTTC.

The gene calls are TRBV4-1 and TRBJ1-1; weak D call: TRBD1 (6 bases). V was trimmed by 1 base and J by 6 bases, leaving 18 bases between them. There are 16 residues in the CDR3. CDR1 MGHRA and CDR2 YSYEKL come from the germline V gene. CDR3 region: CASSQAGTRHRAEAFF. The CDR3 nucleotides read TGCGCCAGCAGCCAAGCAGGGACACGGCATCGGGCTGAAGCTTTCTTT.

The chain joins TRBV2 to TRBJ2-1; D is unclear. V gave up 3 bases and J gave up 5 bases, with 11 bases separating them. Germline V gives CDR1 SNHLY, CDR2 FYNNEI. There are 14 residues in the CDR3. CDR3 protein: CASSEIRFDNEQFF. DNA of the CDR3: TGTGCCAGCAGTGAGATACGTTTTGACAATGAGCAGTTCTTC.

V gene TRBV7-9 combines with J gene TRBJ1-4; the D gene is possibly TRBD1 (6 bases). The CDR3 consists of 15 residues. Germline V lookup: CDR1 SEHNR, CDR2 FQNEAQ (reference sequence). Trimming left V 2 bases short and J 8 bases short, with 15 bases between. CDR3 in amino acids: CASSLSAGVGEKLFF. The CDR3, as DNA: TGTGCCAGCAGCTTATCGGCAGGGGTAGGGGAAAAACTGTTTTTT.

The V and J genes are TRBV11-2 and TRBJ1-5; no firm D call. The germline V gene encodes CDR1 SGHAT and CDR2 FQNNGV. The CDR3 runs to 17 residues. Deletions cut 1 base from V and 4 bases from J, with 17 bases between. CDR3 sequence reads: CASSLVVSGRRNQPQHF. The CDR3 DNA sequence: TGTGCCAGCAGCTTAGTCGTTTCGGGCAGGCGGAATCAGCCCCAGCATTTT.

V is TRBV7-9 and J is TRBJ2-7; D assignment may be TRBD1 or TRBD2 (5 bases each). Between the trimmed V and J ends, which lost 5 bases and 3 bases, there was a span of 17 bases. The CDR3 runs 15 residues. Germline CDR1 and CDR2: SEHNR and FQNEAQ (reference sequence). This CDR3 reads CASSPGTGEFYEQYF. The CDR3 region has the DNA TGTGCCAGCAGCCCAGGGACCGGGGAATTCTACGAGCAGTACTTC.

Only one count was recorded for this clone. This chain links TRBV28 with TRBJ2-7; 7 bases are shared with TRBD1. The CDR3 is 12 amino acids. V was clipped by 5 bases and J by 5 bases; unmatched bases: 3. Germline-derived CDR1 and CDR2 are MDHEN and SYDVKM. In DNA, the CDR3 is TGTGCCAGCAGTGAAAGGGGGCACGAGCAGTACTTC. Its protein is CASSERGHEQYF.

The genes are TRBV6-1 and TRBJ1-5; 8 bases are a match to TRBD1. The trim removed 2 bases at V and 5 bases at J, leaving 5 bases unmatched. The germline V gene encodes CDR1 MNHNS and CDR2 SASEGT. This CDR3 spans 15 amino acids. Here the CDR3 reads CASSERPGGYQPQHF. In nucleotides, the CDR3 is TGTGCCAGCAGTGAAAGGCCAGGGGGCTATCAGCCCCAGCATTTT.

This clone has just one count. The chain joins TRBV10-3 to TRBJ2-6; maybe TRBD2 (5 bases). The germline V and J ends were trimmed by 2 bases and 6 bases, with 14 bases remaining between them. The germline V gene encodes CDR1 ENHRY and CDR2 SYGVKD. The CDR3 spans 16 residues. This CDR3 reads CAISEGRPAVANVLTF. In DNA, the CDR3 is TGTGCCATCAGTGAGGGGAGACCAGCCGTGGCCAACGTCCTGACTTTC.

This clone was seen a single time. The same CDR3 arises from other DNA sequences in this sample as well. The V and J genes are TRBV7-3 and TRBJ2-7; D uncertain. V gave up 5 bases and J gave up 3 bases, with 14 bases separating them. There are 14 residues in the CDR3. The germline V gene encodes CDR1 SGHTA and CDR2 FQGTGA. The CDR3 DNA follows: TGTGCCAGCAGCCCGCGAGGTGGGGTCTACGAGCAGTACTTC. Encoded protein: CASSPRGGVYEQYF.

The V gene is TRBV5-8, the J gene TRBJ2-1, with TRBD2 matching over 11 bases. V was pared by 0 bases and J by 7 bases, with 9 bases of the junction left unmatched. CDR3 length equals 17 residues. Per the germline V gene, CDR1 is SGHTS and CDR2 is YDEGEE. The CDR3 region is CASSLEWSSGRRNEQFF. The CDR3 nucleotides are TGTGCCAGCAGCTTGGAATGGTCTAGCGGGAGGAGAAATGAGCAGTTCTTC.

For the CDR3, the DNA is TGTGCCAGCAGTCTTACGGTGGCAGATTACAACACCGGGGAGCTGTTTTTT. This gives the protein CASSLTVADYNTGELFF. The chain is built from TRBV7-3 and TRBJ2-2; D is undetermined. Between the trimmed V and J ends, which lost 6 bases and 2 bases, there was a span of 19 bases. CDR3 size: 17 residues. CDR1 SGHTA and CDR2 FQGTGA come from the germline V gene.